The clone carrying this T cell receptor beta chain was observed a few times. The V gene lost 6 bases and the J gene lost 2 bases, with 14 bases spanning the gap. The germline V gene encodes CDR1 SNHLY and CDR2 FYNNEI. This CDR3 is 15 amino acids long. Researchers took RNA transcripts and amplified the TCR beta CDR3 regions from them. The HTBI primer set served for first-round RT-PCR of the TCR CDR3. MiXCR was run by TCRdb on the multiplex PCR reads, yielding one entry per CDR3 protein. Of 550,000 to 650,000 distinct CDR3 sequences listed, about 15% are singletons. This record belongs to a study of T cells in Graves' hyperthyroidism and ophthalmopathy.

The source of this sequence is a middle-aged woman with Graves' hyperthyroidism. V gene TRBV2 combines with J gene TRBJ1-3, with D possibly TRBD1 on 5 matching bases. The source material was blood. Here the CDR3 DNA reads TGTGCCAGCAGCGCAGGGTCGACTACTGGAAACACCATATATTTT. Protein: CASSAGSTTGNTIYF.